Below are 32 T cell receptor beta chains sequenced from a single sample in a study of blood T cells in healthy people across ages. With a J-beta primer mix and a sample-barcoded 5' primer, a second PCR ran about 6 to 11 cycles. TCRdb used MiXCR to reprocess the 5' RACE reads, holding one entry per CDR3 protein. The sample shows hundreds of thousands of distinct CDR3 sequences, approximately 30% of them seen only once. Input material: blood. The receptors derive from a woman older than 75 in good health.

The table lists this clonotype with many counts. The rearrangement uses TRBV6-1 and TRBJ2-7; TRBD1 aligns across 7 bases. Germline lookup yields CDR1 MNHNS and CDR2 SASEGT. V lost 8 bases and J lost 0; bases outside the gene matches: 1. CDR3 length: 12 amino acids. The CDR3 loop reads CASGDSSYEQYF. Here the CDR3 DNA reads TGTGCCAGCGGGGACAGCTCCTACGAGCAGTACTTC.

This clonotype was picked up one time. This clone may be a read error of a much larger clone one base away. The chain recombines TRBV11-2 with TRBJ2-7; unclear D gene. The V gene lost 2 bases and the J gene lost 3 bases, with 5 bases spanning the gap. The CDR3 length is 12 residues. Germline CDR1 and CDR2: SGHAT and FQNNGV. CDR3 nucleotides: TGTGCCAGCAGCTTATCCCACTACGAGCAGTACTTC. It specifies CASSLSHYEQYF.

For this clonotype: This may come from a read error, since a much larger clone is one base off. Here the CDR3 reads CASRDTGGGTEAFF. The CDR3, as DNA: TGTGCCAGCAGGGACACAGGGGGCGGCACTGAAGCTTTCTTT. J is TRBJ1-1 and V is TRBV25-1; 9 bases map to TRBD1. The CDR3 is 14 amino acids. J was trimmed by 4 bases and V by 6 bases; bases with no gene match: 6. Germline assignment: CDR1 MGHDK and CDR2 SYGVNS.

A single count supports this clonotype. J is TRBJ1-4 and V is TRBV12-3 or TRBV12-4; 8 bases fit TRBD1. The CDR3 is made up of 12 amino acids. V trimming: 6 bases; J trimming: 8 bases; junction bases outside the gene matches: 2. The CDR3 spells CASRDREEKLFF. The CDR3 nucleotides read TGTGCCAGCAGGGACAGGGAAGAAAAACTGTTTTTT.

This clonotype was found many times. The CDR3 spells CAISEGTGVDEQYF. The CDR3 DNA reads as TGTGCCATCAGTGAAGGGACAGGGGTCGACGAGCAGTACTTC. V and J are TRBV10-3 and TRBJ2-7; TRBD1 aligns across 10 bases. The CDR3 covers 14 residues. V was clipped by 3 bases and J by 5 bases; unmatched bases: 4. From germline, CDR1 is ENHRY and CDR2 SYGVKD.

This clonotype showed up many times. CDR3 protein: CASSLGTYNEQFF. The CDR3 DNA sequence: TGCGCCAGCAGCTTGGGGACATACAATGAGCAGTTCTTC. The chain couples TRBV5-1 to TRBJ2-1; perhaps TRBD1 as D (5 bases). Germline V gene data show CDR1 as SGHRS and CDR2 as YFSETQ. The CDR3 length is 13 residues. The germline V and J ends were trimmed by 0 bases and 4 bases, with 5 bases remaining between them.

The chain couples TRBV11-2 to TRBJ2-5; 8 bases fit TRBD2. CDR1 and CDR2 (germline): SGHAT, FQNNGV. The CDR3 sequence is 15 residues long. V dropped 5 bases and J dropped 11; count of bases not matched to a gene: 16. CDR3 sequence: CASSPSGGVGDEQYF. The CDR3 coding sequence is TGTGCCAGCAGCCCTTCCGGGGGGGTAGGCGATGAGCAGTACTTC.

The chain uses TRBV12-3 or TRBV12-4 and TRBJ1-3, with D unresolved. V gave up 6 bases and J gave up 0 bases, with 18 bases separating them. This CDR3 contains 17 residues. CDR3 protein: CASSDRAGSLSGNTIYF. The CDR3 nucleotides are TGTGCCAGCAGCGATAGAGCAGGTTCCCTCTCTGGAAACACCATATATTTT.

This clonotype has just a few counts. The V call is TRBV24-1, the J call TRBJ1-5, with unresolved D. Germline loops: CDR1 KGHDR, CDR2 SFDVKD. V gave up 5 bases and J gave up 2 bases, with 9 bases separating them. This CDR3 has 14 residues. The CDR3 protein is CATSGGQGNQPQHF. DNA of the CDR3: TGTGCCACCAGTGGTGGGCAGGGCAATCAGCCCCAGCATTTT.

This clonotype was counted many times. The rearrangement joins TRBV15 to TRBJ2-7; D ambiguous. V lost 0 bases, J lost 3 bases, and 15 bases lay in between. This CDR3 is built from 16 residues. Germline-derived CDR1 and CDR2 are LNHNV and YYDKDF (reference sequence). The CDR3 coding sequence is TGTGCCACCAGCAGAGATCTAGGAGCCAACAACTACGAGCAGTACTTC. Its translation is CATSRDLGANNYEQYF.

This clonotype has a count of ten or more. The chain links TRBV4-3 to TRBJ1-6, with 7 positions matching TRBD1. Germline V gene lookup returns CDR1 LGHNA and CDR2 YSLEER. V gave up 4 bases and J gave up 6 bases; unmatched junction bases: 9. The CDR3 consists of 16 residues. CDR3 nucleotides: TGCGCCAGCAGCCGTAGAGTCCGGGACAGTAATTCACCCCTCCACTTT. Amino acids: CASSRRVRDSNSPLHF.

This clonotype was picked up many times. This sequence joins TRBV12-3 or TRBV12-4 and TRBJ1-5; 7 nucleotides align to TRBD1. With V trimmed by 0 bases and J by 0 bases, 2 bases remained unmatched. This CDR3 comprises 16 residues. The CDR3 spells CASSLAGQRSNQPQHF. The DNA for the CDR3 is TGTGCCAGCAGTTTAGCGGGACAGCGTAGCAATCAGCCCCAGCATTTT.

This chain connects TRBV19 to TRBJ2-4; D is unclear. The better agreement between TRBJ2-5 and the DNA end casts doubt on the J call. This CDR3 is built from 14 residues. Germline V lookup: CDR1 LNHDA, CDR2 SQIVND (reference sequence). The CDR3 coding sequence is TGTGCCAGTAGCCTCTGGGCAGGCGCTGAGACCCAGTACTTC. It encodes CASSLWAGAETQYF.

To note about this clonotype: The junction shows a germline mismatch at one end, possibly a read error. The chain is built from TRBV19 and TRBJ2-1, with 7 positions matching TRBD2. The length of the CDR3 is 12 residues. From germline, CDR1 is LNHDA and CDR2 SQIVND (reference sequence). CDR3: CASRGGGGPEVF. CDR3 coding DNA: TGTGCCAGTAGGGGCGGGGGAGGGCCAGAGGTCTTC.

This clonotype was seen a few times. A much more abundant neighbour one base away suggests this may be a read error. The rearrangement uses TRBV7-9 and TRBJ2-5, with a possible D match to TRBD1 (5 bases). The ends were cut back, 2 bases at V and 11 bases at J, with 15 bases in the middle. This CDR3 comprises 13 residues. The germline gives CDR1 SEHNR, CDR2 FQNEAQ (reference sequence). The CDR3 is CASSLLGVHEQYF. CDR3 DNA: TGTGCCAGCAGCTTACTAGGGGTCCATGAGCAGTACTTC.

This clonotype showed up many times. Just one base apart from a much larger clone, this may be a read error. The chain recombines TRBV20-1 with TRBJ2-7; possible D gene TRBD1, 5 bases. The CDR3 consists of 10 residues. CDR1 and CDR2 from the germline V gene are DFQATT and SNEGSKA (reference sequence). V lost 3 bases and J 9 bases, leaving 9 bases between the germline ends. CDR3 nucleotides: TGCAGTGCTAGCCGGCAGGGGCAGTACTTC. This encodes CSASRQGQYF.

At least ten counts were recorded for this clonotype. The chain couples TRBV7-9 to TRBJ1-2, with 9 nucleotides matching TRBD1. With 5 bases clipped from V and 0 bases from J, the junction kept 7 bases outside the gene matches. The length of the CDR3 is 16 residues. Germline V gene lookup returns CDR1 SEHNR and CDR2 FQNEAQ (reference sequence). The CDR3 sequence: CASSPEGQGPNYGYTF. The CDR3 DNA reads TGTGCCAGCAGCCCCGAGGGACAGGGCCCTAACTATGGCTACACCTTC.

This clonotype was recorded a few times. This chain links TRBV28 with TRBJ2-7; unclear D gene. The CDR3 loop spans 13 amino acids. Germline lookup yields CDR1 MDHEN and CDR2 SYDVKM. Trimming cost V 3 bases and J 3 bases, with 9 bases left between them. In DNA form, the CDR3 reads TGTGCCAGCAGTTTCGAAGCTAGCTACGAGCAGTACTTC. Protein product: CASSFEASYEQYF.

This clonotype has a count of ten or more. The CDR3 loop reads CSARPMGQAHSYEQYF. The CDR3 coding sequence is TGCAGTGCTAGACCTATGGGACAGGCCCACTCCTACGAGCAGTACTTC. This chain connects TRBV20-1 to TRBJ2-7, with TRBD1 matching over 8 bases. The J segment lost 0 bases and the V segment lost 2 bases, leaving 9 bases of the junction unmatched. This CDR3 region has 16 residues. CDR1 DFQATT and CDR2 SNEGSKA come from the germline V gene (reference sequence).

The chain employs TRBV27 and TRBJ2-3; D may be TRBD1 (5 bases). CDR3 length: 14 amino acids. Germline values: CDR1 MNHEY, CDR2 SMNVEV (reference sequence). With 4 bases removed from V and 14 bases from J, the gap between germline ends came to 22 bases. CDR3 region: CASSSHGQGEKLYF. The CDR3 DNA reads as TGTGCCAGCAGTTCCCATGGGCAGGGTGAAAAACTGTATTTT.

The rearrangement joins TRBV28 to TRBJ2-4; possible D gene TRBD1, 8 bases. With the DNA end fitting TRBJ2-7 better, the J assignment may be wrong. Germline V gene lookup returns CDR1 MDHEN and CDR2 SYDVKM. This CDR3 comprises 17 residues. CDR3 protein: CASSSNQGAGVGYEQYF. CDR3 bases: TGTGCCAGCAGTTCGAATCAGGGGGCGGGAGTAGGTTACGAGCAGTACTTC.

Note on this clonotype: A read error may account for a junction end that differs from germline. The V call is TRBV20-1, the J call TRBJ1-2; 12 nucleotides align to TRBD1. This CDR3 spans 14 amino acids. Germline V gene lookup returns CDR1 DFQATT and CDR2 SNEGSKA (reference sequence). CDR3 in DNA: TGCAGGTCGGGACAGGGGGCGTCCGGCTATGACTACACCTTC. Its translation: CRSGQGASGYDYTF.

This clonotype was detected only once. The chain recombines TRBV7-9 with TRBJ2-3, with 9 bases identical to TRBD2. Losses at the gene ends were 3 bases for V and 1 base for J; bases not matched to a gene: 8. The V gene's germline CDR1 is SEHNR and CDR2 FQNEAQ (reference sequence). CDR3 size: 17 residues. The CDR3 DNA follows: TGTGCCAGCAGCTTGGGGGCTAGCGGGGACCGCACAGATACGCAGTATTTT. Protein product: CASSLGASGDRTDTQYF.

This clonotype came up many times. The rearrangement uses TRBV20-1 and TRBJ1-1; no clear D. CDR3 length: 12 amino acids. V was clipped by 6 bases and J by 3 bases, with 11 bases between them. Germline-derived CDR1 and CDR2 are DFQATT and SNEGSKA (reference sequence). The CDR3 here is CSAPLVDTEAFF. DNA for the CDR3: TGCAGTGCCCCCTTAGTAGACACTGAAGCTTTCTTT.

This chain connects TRBV20-1 to TRBJ1-6, with TRBD1 matching 9 bases. Per germline, CDR1 DFQATT and CDR2 SNEGSKA (reference sequence). The length of the CDR3 is 16 residues. The trim removed 6 bases at V and 6 bases at J, leaving 12 bases unmatched. The CDR3 DNA reads TGCAGTGCATCCGAGGGGGACAGGGTCGGTAATTCACCCCTCCACTTT. This encodes CSASEGDRVGNSPLHF.

This clonotype is a singleton in its sample. V usage is TRBV20-1 and J usage is TRBJ2-5; D possibly corresponds to TRBD2 (6 bases). The CDR3 has 10 residues. The V end lost 7 bases, the J end lost 5 bases, and 8 bases lay between the germline ends. Looked up from germline, CDR1 is DFQATT and CDR2 is SNEGSKA (reference sequence). CDR3 bases: TGCAGTGAGGGGAGGGAGACCCAGTACTTC. Translating gives CSEGRETQYF.

To note about this clonotype: A much more abundant neighbour one base away suggests this may be a read error. V usage is TRBV14 and J usage is TRBJ2-1, with 8 bases fitting TRBD1. The CDR3 contains 18 residues. CDR1 SGHDN and CDR2 FVKESK come from the germline V gene. The V and J ends lost 3 bases and 10 bases, in that order; junction bases with no gene match: 20. The CDR3 DNA reads TGTGCCAGCAGCCAGATACCTCCCCGGGACAGGTTAACCTACGAGCAGTTCTTC. Translated, it gives CASSQIPPRDRLTYEQFF.

This clonotype was detected only once. The chain recombines TRBV20-1 with TRBJ1-5; no definite D call. Trimming removed 0 bases at V and 5 bases at J, with 11 bases between. Germline-derived CDR1 and CDR2 are DFQATT and SNEGSKA (reference sequence). This CDR3 comprises 14 residues. For the CDR3, the DNA is TGCAGTGCTAGAGAAGGGAGCGGGGATCAGCCCCAGCATTTT. This codes for CSAREGSGDQPQHF.

The CDR3 protein is CASSYTDRSSGNTIYF. Written as DNA, the CDR3 is TGTGCCAGCAGTTACACGGACAGGAGCTCTGGAAACACCATATATTTT. This chain links TRBV6-5 with TRBJ1-3, with TRBD1 identical over 7 bases. Germline V gene data show CDR1 as MNHEY and CDR2 as SVGAGI. The length of the CDR3 is 16 residues. Unmatched junction bases numbered 4, after V lost 2 bases and J lost 0 bases.

The chain has TRBV7-6 and TRBJ2-1; TRBD1 matches at 9 bases. Trimming cost V 5 bases and J 9 bases; bases outside gene matches: 8. This CDR3 region has 14 residues. CDR1 SGHVS and CDR2 FNYEAQ come from the germline V gene. The chain's CDR3 is CASSLGQGAAEQFF. Here the CDR3 DNA reads TGTGCCAGCAGCCTGGGACAGGGTGCGGCTGAGCAGTTCTTC.

This clonotype has a single count. The genes are TRBV20-1 and TRBJ2-3; D is possibly TRBD1 or TRBD2 (5 bases each). Germline values: CDR1 DFQATT, CDR2 SNEGSKA (reference sequence). V dropped 1 base and J dropped 5 bases, with 13 bases sitting between them. This CDR3 comprises 14 residues. This chain's CDR3 is CSARAGASVDTQYF. CDR3 nucleotides: TGCAGTGCTAGAGCCGGGGCCTCCGTAGATACGCAGTATTTT.

This clonotype came up many times. The chain links TRBV12-3 or TRBV12-4 to TRBJ1-2; D might be TRBD1 (5 bases). The CDR3 spans 12 residues. The V end lost 1 base, the J end lost 8 bases, and 8 bases lay between the germline ends. In DNA, the CDR3 is TGTGCCAGCAGTTTAGGACAGCGGGGCTACACCTTC. Translated, it gives CASSLGQRGYTF.